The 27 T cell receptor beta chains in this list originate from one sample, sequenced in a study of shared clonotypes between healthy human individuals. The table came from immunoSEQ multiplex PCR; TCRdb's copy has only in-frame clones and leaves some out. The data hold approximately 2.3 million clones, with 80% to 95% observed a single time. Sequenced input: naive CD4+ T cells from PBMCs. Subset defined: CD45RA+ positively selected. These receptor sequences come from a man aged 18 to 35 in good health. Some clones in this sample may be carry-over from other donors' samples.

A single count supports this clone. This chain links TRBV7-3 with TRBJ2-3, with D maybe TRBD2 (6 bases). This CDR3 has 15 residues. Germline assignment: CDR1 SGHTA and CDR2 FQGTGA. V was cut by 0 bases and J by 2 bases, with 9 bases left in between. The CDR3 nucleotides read TGTGCCAGCAGCTTAACACGGGACTTCACAGATACGCAGTATTTT. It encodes CASSLTRDFTDTQYF.

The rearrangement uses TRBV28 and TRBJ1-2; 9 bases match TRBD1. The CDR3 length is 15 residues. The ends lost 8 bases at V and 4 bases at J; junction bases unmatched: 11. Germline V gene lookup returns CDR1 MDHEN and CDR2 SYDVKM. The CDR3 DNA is TGTGCCAGCCGAATACAGGGGGCGATGCTCTATGGCTACACCTTC. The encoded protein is CASRIQGAMLYGYTF.

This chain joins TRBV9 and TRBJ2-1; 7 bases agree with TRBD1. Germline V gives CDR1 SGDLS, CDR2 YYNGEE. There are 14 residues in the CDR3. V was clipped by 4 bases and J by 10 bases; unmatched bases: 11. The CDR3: CASSQNSRGNEQFF. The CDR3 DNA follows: TGTGCCAGCAGCCAGAATTCCAGGGGGAACGAGCAGTTCTTC.

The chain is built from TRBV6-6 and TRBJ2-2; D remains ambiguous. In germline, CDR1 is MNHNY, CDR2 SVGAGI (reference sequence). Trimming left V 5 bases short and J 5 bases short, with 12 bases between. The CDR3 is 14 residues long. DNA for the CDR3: TGTGCCAGCAGTGTTCCGGTGGATACCGGGGAGCTGTTTTTT. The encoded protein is CASSVPVDTGELFF.

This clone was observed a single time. The CDR3 DNA reads TGTGCCAGCAGTTACTCGGGCAGGACCTCTGGAAACACCATATATTTT. Translation gives CASSYSGRTSGNTIYF. The V gene is TRBV6-5, the J gene TRBJ1-3; D unresolved. The CDR3 extends over 16 amino acids. From germline, CDR1 is MNHEY and CDR2 SVGAGI. The ends were cut back, 0 bases at V and 0 bases at J, with 9 bases in the middle.

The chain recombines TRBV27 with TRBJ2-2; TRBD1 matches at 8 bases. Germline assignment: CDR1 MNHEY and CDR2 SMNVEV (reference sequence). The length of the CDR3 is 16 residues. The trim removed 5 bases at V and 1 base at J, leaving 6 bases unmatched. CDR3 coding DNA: TGTGCCAGCAGTGACGACAGGGGAGAGAACACCGGGGAGCTGTTTTTT. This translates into CASSDDRGENTGELFF.

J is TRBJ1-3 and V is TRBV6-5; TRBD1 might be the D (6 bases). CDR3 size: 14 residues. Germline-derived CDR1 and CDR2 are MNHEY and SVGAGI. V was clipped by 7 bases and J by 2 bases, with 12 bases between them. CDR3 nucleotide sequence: TGTGCCAGCAAAAATGGGGGGCCTGGAAACACCATATATTTT. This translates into CASKNGGPGNTIYF.

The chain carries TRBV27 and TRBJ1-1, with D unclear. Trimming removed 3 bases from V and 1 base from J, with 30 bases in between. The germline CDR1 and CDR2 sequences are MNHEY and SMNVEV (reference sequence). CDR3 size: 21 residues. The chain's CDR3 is CASSFYTGGGGTEPRNTEAFF. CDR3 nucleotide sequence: TGTGCCAGCAGTTTCTACACGGGTGGCGGAGGAACAGAGCCTAGGAACACTGAAGCTTTCTTT.

The CDR3 DNA sequence: TGTGCCAGCAGCCAAGATTTGGGACTCATCACCGGGGAGCTGTTTTTT. Translation gives CASSQDLGLITGELFF. The chain recombines TRBV4-2 with TRBJ2-2, with D tentatively TRBD2 (6 bases). Trimming pared 0 bases from V and 4 bases from J, leaving 12 bases between. The germline gives CDR1 LGHNA, CDR2 YNFKEQ. The CDR3 runs 16 residues.

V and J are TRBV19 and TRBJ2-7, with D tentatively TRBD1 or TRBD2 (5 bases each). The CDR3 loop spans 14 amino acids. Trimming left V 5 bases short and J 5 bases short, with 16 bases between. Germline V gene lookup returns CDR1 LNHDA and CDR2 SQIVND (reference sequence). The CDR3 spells CASSAGTGVNEQYF. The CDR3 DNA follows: TGTGCCAGTAGTGCCGGGACCGGAGTCAACGAGCAGTACTTC. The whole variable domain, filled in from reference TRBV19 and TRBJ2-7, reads DGGITQSPKYLFRKEGQNVTLSCEQNLNHDAMYWYRQDPGQGLRLIYYSQIVNDFQKGDIAEGYSVSREKKESFPLTVTSAQKNPTAFYLCASSAGTGVNEQYFGPGTRLTVT.

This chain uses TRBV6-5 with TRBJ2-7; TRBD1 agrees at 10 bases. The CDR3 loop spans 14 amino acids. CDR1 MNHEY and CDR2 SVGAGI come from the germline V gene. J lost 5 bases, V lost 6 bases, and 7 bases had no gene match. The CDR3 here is CASREGQGRHEQYF. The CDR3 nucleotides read TGTGCCAGCAGGGAGGGACAGGGGCGCCACGAGCAGTACTTC.

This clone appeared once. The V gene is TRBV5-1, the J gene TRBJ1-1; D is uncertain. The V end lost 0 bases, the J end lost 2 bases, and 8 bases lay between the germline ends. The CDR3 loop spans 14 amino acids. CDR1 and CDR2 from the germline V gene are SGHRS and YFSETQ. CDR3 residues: CASSLVGANTEAFF. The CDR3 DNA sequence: TGCGCCAGCAGCTTGGTGGGAGCTAACACTGAAGCTTTCTTT. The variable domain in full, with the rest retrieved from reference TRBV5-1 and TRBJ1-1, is KAGVTQTPRYLIKTRGQQVTLSCSPISGHRSVSWYQQTPGQGLQFLFEYFSETQRNKGNFPGRFSGRQFSNSRSEMNVSTLELGDSALYLCASSLVGANTEAFFGQGTRLTVV.

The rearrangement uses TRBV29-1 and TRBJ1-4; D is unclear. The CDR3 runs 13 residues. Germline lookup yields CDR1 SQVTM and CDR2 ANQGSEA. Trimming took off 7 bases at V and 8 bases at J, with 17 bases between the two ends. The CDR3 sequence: CSALPGAREKLFF. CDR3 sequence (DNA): TGCAGCGCCCTACCGGGAGCTCGGGAAAAACTGTTTTTT.

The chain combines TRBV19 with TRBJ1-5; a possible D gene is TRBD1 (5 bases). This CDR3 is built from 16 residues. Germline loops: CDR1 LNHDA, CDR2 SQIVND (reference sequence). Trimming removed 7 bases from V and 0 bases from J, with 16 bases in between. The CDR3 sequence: CASIERGLPSNQPQHF. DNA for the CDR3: TGTGCCAGTATAGAGAGGGGACTCCCTAGCAATCAGCCCCAGCATTTT.

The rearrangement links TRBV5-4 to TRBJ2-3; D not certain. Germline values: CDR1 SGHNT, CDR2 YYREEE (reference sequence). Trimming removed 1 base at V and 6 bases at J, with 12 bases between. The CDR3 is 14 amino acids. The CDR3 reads CASSLPLSADTQYF. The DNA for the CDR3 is TGTGCCAGCAGCTTGCCCCTCTCGGCGGATACGCAGTATTTT.

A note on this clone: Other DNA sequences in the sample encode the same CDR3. The CDR3 bases are TGTGCTAGTGGTTTGGGAGATCAGCCCCAGCATTTT. It codes for CASGLGDQPQHF. This chain links TRBV12-5 with TRBJ1-5; D uncertain. Germline CDR1 reads LGHNT; CDR2 reads FRNRAP. This CDR3 is 12 amino acids long. Trimming shortened V by 1 base and J by 5 bases, and 3 bases separated the two germline ends.

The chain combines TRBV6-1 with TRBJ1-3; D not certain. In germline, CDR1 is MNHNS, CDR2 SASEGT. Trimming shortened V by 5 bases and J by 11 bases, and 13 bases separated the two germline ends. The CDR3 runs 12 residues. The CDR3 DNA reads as TGTGCCAGCAGTTCGCCCCTCCGGCCCATATATTTT. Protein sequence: CASSSPLRPIYF.

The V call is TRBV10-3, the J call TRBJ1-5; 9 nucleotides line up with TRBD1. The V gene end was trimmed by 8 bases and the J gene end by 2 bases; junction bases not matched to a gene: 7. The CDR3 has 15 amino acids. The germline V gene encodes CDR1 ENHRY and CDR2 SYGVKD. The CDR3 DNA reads TGTGCCATCGGTGGCGGACAGGGGCGCAATCAGCCCCAGCATTTT. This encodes CAIGGGQGRNQPQHF.

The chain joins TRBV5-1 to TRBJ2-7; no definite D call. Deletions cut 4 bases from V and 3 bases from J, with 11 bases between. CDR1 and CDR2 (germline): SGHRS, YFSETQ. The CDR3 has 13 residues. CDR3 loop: CASSRTDFYEQYF. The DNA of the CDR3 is TGCGCCAGCAGCCGTACCGACTTCTACGAGCAGTACTTC.

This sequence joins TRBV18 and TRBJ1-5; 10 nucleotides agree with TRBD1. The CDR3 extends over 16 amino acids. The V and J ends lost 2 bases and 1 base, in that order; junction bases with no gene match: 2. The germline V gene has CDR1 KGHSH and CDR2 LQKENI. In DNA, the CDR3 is TGTGCCAGCTCACCAGGGACAGGGGACAGCAATCAGCCCCAGCATTTT. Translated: CASSPGTGDSNQPQHF.

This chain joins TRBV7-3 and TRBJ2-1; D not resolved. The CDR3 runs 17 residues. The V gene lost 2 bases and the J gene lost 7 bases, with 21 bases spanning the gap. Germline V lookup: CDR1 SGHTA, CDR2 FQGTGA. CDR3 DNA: TGTGCCAGCAGCTTAGAATCGGGCCCCCGACTCTGGAATGAGCAGTTCTTC. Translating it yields CASSLESGPRLWNEQFF.

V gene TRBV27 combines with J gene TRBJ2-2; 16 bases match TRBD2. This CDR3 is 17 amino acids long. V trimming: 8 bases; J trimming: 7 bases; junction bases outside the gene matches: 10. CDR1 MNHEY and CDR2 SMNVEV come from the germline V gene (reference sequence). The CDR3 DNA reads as TGTGCCAGCTCCGGGACTAGCGGGAGGGCCCCTTACGGGGAGCTGTTTTTT. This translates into CASSGTSGRAPYGELFF.

CDR3 residues: CASRGSGETQYF. The CDR3 nucleotides are TGTGCCAGCCGCGGGAGTGGGGAGACCCAGTACTTC. The V gene is TRBV6-6, the J gene TRBJ2-5; 7 bases map to TRBD2. The germline V gene encodes CDR1 MNHNY and CDR2 SVGAGI (reference sequence). The CDR3 covers 12 residues. The trim removed 8 bases at V and 5 bases at J, leaving 5 bases unmatched.

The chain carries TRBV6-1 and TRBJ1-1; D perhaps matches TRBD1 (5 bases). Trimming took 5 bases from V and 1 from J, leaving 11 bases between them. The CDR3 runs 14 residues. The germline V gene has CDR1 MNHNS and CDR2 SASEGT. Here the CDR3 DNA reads TGTGCCAGCAGTTCAGGGTTTGGGAACACTGAAGCTTTCTTT. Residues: CASSSGFGNTEAFF.

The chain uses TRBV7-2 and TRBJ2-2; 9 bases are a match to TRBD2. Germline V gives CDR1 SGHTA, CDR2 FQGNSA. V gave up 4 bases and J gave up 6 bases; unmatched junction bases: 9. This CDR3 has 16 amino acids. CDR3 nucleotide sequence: TGTGCCAGCAGCTCACCCCGCGGGAGGGCCGCCGGGGAGCTGTTTTTT. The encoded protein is CASSSPRGRAAGELFF. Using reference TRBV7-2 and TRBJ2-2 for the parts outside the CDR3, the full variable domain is GAGVSQSPSNKVTEKGKDVELRCDPISGHTALYWYRQSLGQGLEFLIYFQGNSAPDKSGLPSDRFSAERTGGSVSTLTIQRTQQEDSAVYLCASSSPRGRAAGELFFGEGSRLTVL.

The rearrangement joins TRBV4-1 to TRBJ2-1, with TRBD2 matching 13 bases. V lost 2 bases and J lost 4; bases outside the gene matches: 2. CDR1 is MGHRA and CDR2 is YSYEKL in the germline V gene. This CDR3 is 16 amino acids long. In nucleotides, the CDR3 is TGCGCCAGCAGCCAACCGACTAGCGGGAGGTACAATGAGCAGTTCTTC. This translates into CASSQPTSGRYNEQFF.

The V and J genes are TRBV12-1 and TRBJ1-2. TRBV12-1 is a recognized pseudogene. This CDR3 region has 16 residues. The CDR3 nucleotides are TGTGCCAGCAGCCCAAGGGAGGGAGGGGGCTCCCTTGGCTACACCTTC. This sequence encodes CASSPREGGGSLGYTF.